Following are 7 T cell receptor beta chains from one sample sequenced in a study of shared clonotypes between healthy human individuals. Sequencing was performed with immunoSEQ multiplex PCR; in TCRdb, only in-frame clones are kept and a portion is missing. The sample carries more than 1.2 million clones, just under 99% recorded once. Sequencing was done on a sample of naive CD4+ T cells sorted from blood. Subset here: CD45RA+ positively selected. The origin of the receptors is a man under 40 in good health.

The rearrangement uses TRBV29-1 and TRBJ2-7; D gene unclear. The CDR3 length is 14 residues. Germline CDR1 SQVTM, CDR2 ANQGSEA. V dropped 6 bases and J dropped 0 bases, with 15 bases sitting between them. This CDR3 reads CSVRSVMDSYEQYF. The CDR3 DNA sequence: TGCAGCGTCCGCAGCGTGATGGACTCCTACGAGCAGTACTTC.

This clone has just one count. V gene TRBV6-6 combines with J gene TRBJ1-5; D uncertain. Germline assignment: CDR1 MNHNY and CDR2 SVGAGI (reference sequence). The CDR3 is made up of 14 amino acids. V lost 0 bases and J 7 bases, leaving 10 bases between the germline ends. This CDR3 is CASSYSRIKQPQHF. As DNA, the CDR3 is TGTGCCAGCAGTTACTCGAGAATCAAACAGCCCCAGCATTTT.

This chain links TRBV19 with TRBJ1-4; the D is unclear. Trimming left V 7 bases short and J 3 bases short, with 21 bases between. Per germline, CDR1 LNHDA and CDR2 SQIVND (reference sequence). The CDR3 runs to 17 residues. The DNA for the CDR3 is TGTGCCAGTACCTCAGGCCCCCTGACGCGCCCTAATGAAAAACTGTTTTTT. This encodes CASTSGPLTRPNEKLFF.

A remark on this clone: The sample carries other DNA sequences with the same CDR3. The rearrangement uses TRBV7-2 and TRBJ2-7; D is unclear. V lost 3 bases to trimming and J lost 3 bases, with 6 bases between them. This CDR3 region has 12 residues. Germline V gene data show CDR1 as SGHTA and CDR2 as FQGNSA. The DNA of the CDR3 is TGTGCCAGCAGCTTTAATAGCTACGAGCAGTACTTC. Protein product: CASSFNSYEQYF.

Note on this clone: The junction departs from germline at one end; a sequencing error may be responsible. This sequence joins TRBV7-7 and TRBJ2-2; D is ambiguous. Germline loops: CDR1 SSHAT, CDR2 FNYEAQ (reference sequence). The CDR3 has 16 residues. CDR3 sequence reads: CASSLLSGSPTGELFF. The DNA for the CDR3 is TGTGCTAGCAGCTTATTATCTGGGTCCCCAACCGGGGAGCTGTTTTTT.

The CDR3 sequence: CASSLSLGGRTYEQYF. CDR3 nucleotides: TGTGCCAGCAGCTTAAGTCTGGGAGGACGAACCTACGAGCAGTACTTC. This chain joins TRBV11-2 and TRBJ2-7; tentatively, D is TRBD2 (6 bases). This CDR3 spans 16 amino acids. Trimming shortened V by 2 bases and J by 2 bases, and 16 bases separated the two germline ends. CDR1 is SGHAT and CDR2 is FQNNGV in the germline V gene. Variable domain in full (rest from reference TRBV11-2 and TRBJ2-7): EAGVAQSPRYKIIEKRQSVAFWCNPISGHATLYWYQQILGQGPKLLIQFQNNGVVDDSQLPKDRFSAERLKGVDSTLKIQPAKLEDSAVYLCASSLSLGGRTYEQYFGPGTRLTVT.

The V gene is TRBV29-1, the J gene TRBJ2-7, with 7 bases aligning to TRBD2. The CDR3 runs to 15 residues. V was pared by 4 bases and J by 1 base, with 10 bases of the junction left unmatched. Germline assignment: CDR1 SQVTM and CDR2 ANQGSEA. CDR3 nucleotide sequence: TGCAGCGTTGTTGTTCGCGGGAGTTTATCCTACGAGCAGTACTTC. This sequence encodes CSVVVRGSLSYEQYF.